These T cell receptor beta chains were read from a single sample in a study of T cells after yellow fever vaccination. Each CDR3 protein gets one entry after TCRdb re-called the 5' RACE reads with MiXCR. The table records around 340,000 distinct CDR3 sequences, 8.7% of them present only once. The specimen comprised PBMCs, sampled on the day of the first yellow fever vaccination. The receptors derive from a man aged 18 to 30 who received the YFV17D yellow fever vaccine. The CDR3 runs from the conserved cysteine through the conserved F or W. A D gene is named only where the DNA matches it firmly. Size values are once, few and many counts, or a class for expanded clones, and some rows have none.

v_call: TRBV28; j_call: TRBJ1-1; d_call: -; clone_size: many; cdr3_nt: TGTGCCAGCAGTGTCGGCGCAGAAGCTTTCTTT; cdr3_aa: CASSVGAEAFF
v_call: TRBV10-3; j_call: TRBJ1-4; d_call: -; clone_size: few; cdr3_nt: TGTGCCATCAGTGAGTCGAGAGAGAAACTGTTTTTT; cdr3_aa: CAISESREKLFF
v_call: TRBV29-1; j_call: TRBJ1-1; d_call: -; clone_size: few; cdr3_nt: TGCAGCGTTGTCGGGACGCACATGAACACTGAAGCTTTCTTT; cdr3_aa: CSVVGTHMNTEAFF
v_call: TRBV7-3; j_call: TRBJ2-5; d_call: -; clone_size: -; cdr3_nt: TGTGCCAGCAGCTTAATACCTGACCAAGAGACCCAGTACTTC; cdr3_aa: CASSLIPDQETQYF
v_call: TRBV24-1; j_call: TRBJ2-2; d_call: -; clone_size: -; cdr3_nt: TGTGCCACCAGTGACCCCTTTGAGGGGGGAAAGCCCGGGGAGCTGTTTTTT; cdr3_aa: CATSDPFEGGKPGELFF
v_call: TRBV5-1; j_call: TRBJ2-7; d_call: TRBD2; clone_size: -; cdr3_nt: TGCGCCAGCAGCTTGGTAGCGGGGGAAGCCTACGAGCAGTACTTC; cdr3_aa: CASSLVAGEAYEQYF
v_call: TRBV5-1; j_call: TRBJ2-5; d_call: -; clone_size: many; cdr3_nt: TGCGCCAGCAGCTTACCGATCCAAGAGACCCAGTACTTC; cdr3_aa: CASSLPIQETQYF
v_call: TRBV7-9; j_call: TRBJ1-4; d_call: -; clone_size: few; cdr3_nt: TGTGCCAGCAGCTTAGGGACAGCCTATAATGAAAAACTGTTTTTT; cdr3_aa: CASSLGTAYNEKLFF
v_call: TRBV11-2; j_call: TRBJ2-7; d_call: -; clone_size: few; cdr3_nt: TGTGCCAGCAGCTTCCCCACACCCTACGAGCAGTACTTC; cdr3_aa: CASSFPTPYEQYF
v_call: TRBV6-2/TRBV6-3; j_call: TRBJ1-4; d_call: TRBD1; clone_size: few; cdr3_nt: TGTGCCAGCAGTCCTTACCCCCAGGGGGCAAGAGAAAAACTGTTTTTT; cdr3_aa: CASSPYPQGAREKLFF
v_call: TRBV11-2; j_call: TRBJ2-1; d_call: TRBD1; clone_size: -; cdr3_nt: TGTGCCAGCAGCTTAGGGCAGGGGGCGTTGGATGAGCAGTTCTTC; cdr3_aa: CASSLGQGALDEQFF
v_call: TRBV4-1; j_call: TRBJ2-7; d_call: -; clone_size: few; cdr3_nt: TGCGCCAGCAGCCAAGCTACAGGGCTCTACGAGCAGTACTTC; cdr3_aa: CASSQATGLYEQYF
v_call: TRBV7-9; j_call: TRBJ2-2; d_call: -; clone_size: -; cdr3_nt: TGTGCCAGCAGCTCTCGGGGGGCAATAAACACCGGGGAGCTGTTTTTT; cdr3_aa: CASSSRGAINTGELFF
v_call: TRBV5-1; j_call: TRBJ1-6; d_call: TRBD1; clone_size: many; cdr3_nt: TGCGCCAGCAGCAACCGGACAGGGGGTGGTTCACCCCTCCACTTT; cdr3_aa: CASSNRTGGGSPLHF
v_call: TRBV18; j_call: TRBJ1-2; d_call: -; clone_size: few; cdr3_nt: TGTGCCAGCTCGGACAAGGGGAGTCTAAACTATGGCTACACCTTC; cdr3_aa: CASSDKGSLNYGYTF
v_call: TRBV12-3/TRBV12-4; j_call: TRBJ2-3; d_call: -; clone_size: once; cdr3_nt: TGTGCCATCAGTTTTGAGATAGGGACACCAGCAGATACGCAGTATTTT; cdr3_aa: CAISFEIGTPADTQYF
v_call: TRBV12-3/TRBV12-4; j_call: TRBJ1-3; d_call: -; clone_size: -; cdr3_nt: TGTGCCAGCAGTTTCGGGACAAGACCTGGAAACACCATATATTTT; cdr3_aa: CASSFGTRPGNTIYF
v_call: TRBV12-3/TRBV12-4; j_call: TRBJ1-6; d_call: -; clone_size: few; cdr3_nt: TGTGCCAGCAGTTTAGAGGCCCAAGGCCCCCTCCACTTT; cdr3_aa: CASSLEAQGPLHF
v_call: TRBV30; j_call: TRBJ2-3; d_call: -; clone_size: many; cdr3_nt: TGTGCCTGGAGTCCCAACGCTGGGGATACGCAGTATTTT; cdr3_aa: CAWSPNAGDTQYF
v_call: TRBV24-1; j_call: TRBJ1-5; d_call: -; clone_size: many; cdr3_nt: TGTGCCACCAGTGACCCCCGGGGGGGTAGCAATCAGCCCCAGCATTTT; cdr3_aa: CATSDPRGGSNQPQHF
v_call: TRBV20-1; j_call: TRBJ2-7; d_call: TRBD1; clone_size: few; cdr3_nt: TGCAGTGCTAGAGATCAAGGACAGGGTGACTACGAGCAGTACTTC; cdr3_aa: CSARDQGQGDYEQYF
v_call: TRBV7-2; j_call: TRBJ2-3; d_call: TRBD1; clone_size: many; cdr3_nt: TGTGCCAGCAGCGGGGGACAGGGCGCAGATACGCAGTATTTT; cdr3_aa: CASSGGQGADTQYF
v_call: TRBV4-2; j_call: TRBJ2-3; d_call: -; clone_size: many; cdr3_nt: TGTGCCAGCAGCCACTCAGATACGCAGTATTTT; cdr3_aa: CASSHSDTQYF
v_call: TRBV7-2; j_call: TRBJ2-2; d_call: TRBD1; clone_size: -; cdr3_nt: TGTGCCAGCAGTTCCAGAACAGGGGTCGGCACCGGGGAGCTGTTTTTT; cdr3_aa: CASSSRTGVGTGELFF
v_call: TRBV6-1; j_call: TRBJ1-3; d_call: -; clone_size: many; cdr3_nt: TGTGCCAGCAGCTCAAGACGGGGAAGCTCTGGAAACACCATATATTTT; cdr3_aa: CASSSRRGSSGNTIYF
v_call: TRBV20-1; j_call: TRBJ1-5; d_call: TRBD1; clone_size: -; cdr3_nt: TGCAGTGCCCCAGGGGGCCCCAATCAGCCCCAGCATTTT; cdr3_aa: CSAPGGPNQPQHF
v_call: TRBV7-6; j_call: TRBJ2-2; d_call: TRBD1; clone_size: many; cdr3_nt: TGTGCCAGCAGCGACTTAGGGGGCCCCGGGGAGCTGTTTTTT; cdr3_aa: CASSDLGGPGELFF
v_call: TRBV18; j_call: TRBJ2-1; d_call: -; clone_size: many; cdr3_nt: TGTGCCAGCTCACCACCCGACGGAAACTACAATGAGCAGTTCTTC; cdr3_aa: CASSPPDGNYNEQFF
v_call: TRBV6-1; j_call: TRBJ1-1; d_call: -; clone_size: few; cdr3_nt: TGTGCCAGCAGTGGGTCCGGGACCCTGAACACTGAAGCTTTCTTT; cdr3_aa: CASSGSGTLNTEAFF
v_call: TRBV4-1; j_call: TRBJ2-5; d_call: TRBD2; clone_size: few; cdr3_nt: TGCGCCAGCAGCCAATGGCGGGGGGGGCAAGAGACCCAGTACTTC; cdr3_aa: CASSQWRGGQETQYF
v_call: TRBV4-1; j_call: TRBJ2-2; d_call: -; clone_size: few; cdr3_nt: TGCGCCAGCAGCCCGCGTACACAAGGCACCGGGGAGCTGTTTTTT; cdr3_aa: CASSPRTQGTGELFF
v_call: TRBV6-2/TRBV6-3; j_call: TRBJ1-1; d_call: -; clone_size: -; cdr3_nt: TGTGCCAGCAGTTACATGAACACTGAAGCTTTCTTT; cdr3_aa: CASSYMNTEAFF
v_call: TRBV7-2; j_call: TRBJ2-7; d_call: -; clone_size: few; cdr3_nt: TGTGCCAGCAGCCGAGGCTCCATCTCCTACGAGCAGTACTTC; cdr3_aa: CASSRGSISYEQYF
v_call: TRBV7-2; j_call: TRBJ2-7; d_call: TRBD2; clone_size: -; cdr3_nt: TGTGCCAGCAGCTTAGGTGGGCGGGGGACCCTCTACGAGCAGTACTTC; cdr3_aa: CASSLGGRGTLYEQYF
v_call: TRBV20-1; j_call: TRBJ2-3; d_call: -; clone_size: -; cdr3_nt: TGCAGTGCTACCCCCGCCGTAAGTCCTGGTACGCAGTATTTT; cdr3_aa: CSATPAVSPGTQYF
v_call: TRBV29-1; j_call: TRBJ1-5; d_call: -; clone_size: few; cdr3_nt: TGCAGCGTCGGGACCTGGCGGGATCAGCCCCAGCATTTT; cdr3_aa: CSVGTWRDQPQHF
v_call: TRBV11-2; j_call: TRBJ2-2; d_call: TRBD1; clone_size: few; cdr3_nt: TGTGCCAGCAGCTTCGGGACAGGGGCGCCCGGGGAGCTGTTTTTT; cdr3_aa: CASSFGTGAPGELFF
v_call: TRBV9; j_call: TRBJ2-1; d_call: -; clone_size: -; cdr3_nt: TGTGCCAGCAGCGGGACTGGCAAGTACAATGAGCAGTTCTTC; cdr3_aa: CASSGTGKYNEQFF
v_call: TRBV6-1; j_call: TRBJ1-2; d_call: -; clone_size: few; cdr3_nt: TGTGCCAGCAGTCCGAGGGCCGTAAACTATGGCTACACCTTC; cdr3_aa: CASSPRAVNYGYTF
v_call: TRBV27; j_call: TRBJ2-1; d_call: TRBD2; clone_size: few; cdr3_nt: TGTGCCAGCAGAATCTCCGGGGGGGCCCTCTACAATGAGCAGTTCTTC; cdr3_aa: CASRISGGALYNEQFF
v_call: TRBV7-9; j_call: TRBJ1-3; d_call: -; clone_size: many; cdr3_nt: TGTGCCAGCACCCGGGCGGAGGGAGGATCTGGAAACACCATATATTTT; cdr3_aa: CASTRAEGGSGNTIYF
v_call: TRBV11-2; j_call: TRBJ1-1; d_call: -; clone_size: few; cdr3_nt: TGTGCCAGCAGGGAATTGAACACTGAAGCTTTCTTT; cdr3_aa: CASRELNTEAFF
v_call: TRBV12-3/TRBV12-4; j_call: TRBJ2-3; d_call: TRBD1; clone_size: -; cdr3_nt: TGTGCCAGCAGTTTGGTGGACAGGGCCACAGATACGCAGTATTTT; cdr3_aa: CASSLVDRATDTQYF
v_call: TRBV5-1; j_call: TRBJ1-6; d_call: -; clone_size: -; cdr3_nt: TGCGCCAGCAGCGACACCTATGGTTCACCCCTCCACTTT; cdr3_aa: CASSDTYGSPLHF
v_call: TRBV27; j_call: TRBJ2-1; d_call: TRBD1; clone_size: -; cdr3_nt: TGTGCCAGCATCCGAATTGACAGGGAAAGGGATGAGCAGTTCTTC; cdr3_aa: CASIRIDRERDEQFF
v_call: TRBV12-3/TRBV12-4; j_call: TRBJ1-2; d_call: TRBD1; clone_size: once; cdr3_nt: TGTGCCAGCAGTTTAGGGACAGGAAGCGGGAACTATGGCTACACCTTC; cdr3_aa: CASSLGTGSGNYGYTF
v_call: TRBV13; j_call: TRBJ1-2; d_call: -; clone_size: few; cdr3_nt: TGTGCCAGCAGCGAATCACAGTATGGCTACACCTTC; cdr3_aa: CASSESQYGYTF
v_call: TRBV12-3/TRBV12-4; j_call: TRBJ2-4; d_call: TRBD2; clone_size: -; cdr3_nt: TGTGCCAGCAGTTGGGGGGGACTAGCGGGCAACATTCAGTACTTC; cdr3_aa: CASSWGGLAGNIQYF
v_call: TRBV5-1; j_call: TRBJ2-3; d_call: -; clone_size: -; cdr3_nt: TGCGCCAGCAGCTTCCCTACTCCAGATACGCAGTATTTT; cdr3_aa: CASSFPTPDTQYF
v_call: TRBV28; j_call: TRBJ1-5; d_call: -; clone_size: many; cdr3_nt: TGTGCCAGCAGTTTAATTCTCCCAGACCTGGGTCAGCCCCAGCATTTT; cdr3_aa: CASSLILPDLGQPQHF
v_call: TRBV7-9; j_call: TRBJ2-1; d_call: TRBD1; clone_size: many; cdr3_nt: TGTGCCAGCAGACCTACAGGGGGCGCCTACAATGAGCAGTTCTTC; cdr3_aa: CASRPTGGAYNEQFF
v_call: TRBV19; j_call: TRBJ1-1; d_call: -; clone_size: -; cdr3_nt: TGTGCCAGTAGTATCGGGTACACTGAAGCTTTCTTT; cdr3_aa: CASSIGYTEAFF
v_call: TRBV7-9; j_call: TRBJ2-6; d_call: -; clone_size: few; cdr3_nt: TGTGCCAGCAGCTTCGACATTGGGGCCAACGTCCTGACTTTC; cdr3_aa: CASSFDIGANVLTF
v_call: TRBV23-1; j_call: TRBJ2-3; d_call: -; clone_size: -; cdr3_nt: TGCGCCAGCAGTCGCGCCATTACAGATACGCAGTATTTT; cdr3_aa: CASSRAITDTQYF
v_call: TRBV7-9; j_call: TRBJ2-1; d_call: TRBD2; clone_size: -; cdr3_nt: TGTGCCAGCACCCCTCGCGGACTAGCGGGGTTGAATGAGCAGTTCTTC; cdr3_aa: CASTPRGLAGLNEQFF
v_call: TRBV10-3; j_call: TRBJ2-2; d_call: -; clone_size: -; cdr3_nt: TGTGCCATCAGCGGAGACTGGGCCGGGGAGCTGTTTTTT; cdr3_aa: CAISGDWAGELFF
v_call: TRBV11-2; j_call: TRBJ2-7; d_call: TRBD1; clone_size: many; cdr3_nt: TGTGCCAGCAGACCCGGGACAGAAAACTACGAGCAGTACTTC; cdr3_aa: CASRPGTENYEQYF
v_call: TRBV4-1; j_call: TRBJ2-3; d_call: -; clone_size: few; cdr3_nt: TGCGCCAGCAGCCTCCCCTGGCAGGGCGGCACAGATACGCAGTATTTT; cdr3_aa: CASSLPWQGGTDTQYF
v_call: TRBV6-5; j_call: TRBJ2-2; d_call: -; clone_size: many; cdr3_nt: TGTGCCAGCAGCCGCATAACCGGGGAGCTGTTTTTT; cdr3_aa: CASSRITGELFF
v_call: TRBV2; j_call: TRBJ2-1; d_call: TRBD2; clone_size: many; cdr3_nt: TGTGCCAGTCTTTTGACTAGCGGGGGGGGGAATGAGCAGTTCTTC; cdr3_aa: CASLLTSGGGNEQFF